These 8 T cell receptor beta chains were sequenced from one sample in a study of blood T cell repertoires in COVID-19. Sequencing used immunoSEQ multiplex PCR; TCRdb keeps in-frame clones, though not all of them. In the table there are around 130,000 clones, around 89% of which are singletons. Source material: peripheral blood. Receptors were obtained from a man aged 50 or older with active or convalescent COVID-19.

This sequence joins TRBV5-4 and TRBJ1-2; D is unresolved. Germline V lookup: CDR1 SGHNT, CDR2 YYREEE (reference sequence). Trimming removed 1 base at V and 9 bases at J, with 13 bases between. The CDR3 runs 13 residues. CDR3 sequence (DNA): TGTGCCAGCAGCTTGACACCTCCTGCCAGCTACACCTTC. This sequence encodes CASSLTPPASYTF.

V usage is TRBV19 and J usage is TRBJ2-5, with 7 bases identical to TRBD1. Germline V gene lookup returns CDR1 LNHDA and CDR2 SQIVND (reference sequence). The junction had 11 bases not matched to a gene; V was cut back by 6 bases and J by 1 base. CDR3 length equals 16 residues. CDR3 amino acids: CASRPDREWVQETQYF. The DNA of the CDR3 is TGTGCCAGTAGGCCCGACAGGGAGTGGGTCCAAGAGACCCAGTACTTC.

The V call is TRBV4-1, the J call TRBJ2-7, with unresolved D. This CDR3 has 14 amino acids. CDR1 and CDR2 (germline): MGHRA, YSYEKL. Trimming pared 0 bases from V and 2 bases from J, leaving 8 bases between. The DNA for the CDR3 is TGCGCCAGCAGCCAAGAGAGGTGGACCTACGAGCAGTACTTC. This gives the protein CASSQERWTYEQYF.

The V and J genes are TRBV20-1 and TRBJ1-2; perhaps TRBD1 as D (6 bases). CDR3 length equals 13 residues. Looked up from germline, CDR1 is DFQATT and CDR2 is SNEGSKA (reference sequence). V lost 3 bases, J lost 8 bases, and 16 bases lay in between. CDR3: CSASQGLLSGYTF. CDR3 coding DNA: TGCAGTGCTAGTCAGGGGTTACTGAGCGGCTACACCTTC.

The V call is TRBV6-5, the J call TRBJ2-7; a possible D gene is TRBD1 (7 bases). V was shortened by 2 bases and J by 2 bases, with 13 bases between the two germline ends. Germline V gene data show CDR1 as MNHEY and CDR2 as SVGAGI. The CDR3 extends over 15 amino acids. CDR3 nucleotide sequence: TGTGCCAGCAGTTACGGGCAGGGGGGTCCCTACGAGCAGTACTTC. Protein: CASSYGQGGPYEQYF.

This chain connects TRBV5-1 to TRBJ2-7; TRBD1 aligns across 12 bases. The V gene's germline CDR1 is SGHRS and CDR2 YFSETQ. There are 17 residues in the CDR3. With V trimmed by 4 bases and J by 5 bases, 13 bases remained unmatched. CDR3 in amino acids: CASSPGQGARKPHEQYF. The DNA for the CDR3 is TGCGCCAGCAGCCCGGGACAGGGGGCGCGTAAGCCCCACGAGCAGTACTTC.

The chain employs TRBV7-9 and TRBJ2-5; TRBD1 is a possible D gene (6 bases). Trimming shortened V by 1 base and J by 2 bases, and 14 bases separated the two germline ends. CDR1 and CDR2 from the germline V gene are SEHNR and FQNEAQ (reference sequence). The CDR3 length is 16 residues. CDR3 region: CASSLVYRVGQETQYF. DNA of the CDR3: TGTGCCAGCAGCTTAGTATACAGGGTAGGGCAAGAGACCCAGTACTTC. Full variable domain (outside the CDR3, taken from reference TRBV7-9 and TRBJ2-5): DTGVSQNPRHKITKRGQNVTFRCDPISEHNRLYWYRQTLGQGPEFLTYFQNEAQLEKSRLLSDRFSAERPKGSFSTLEIQRTEQGDSAMYLCASSLVYRVGQETQYFGPGTRLLVL.

V and J are TRBV29-1 and TRBJ1-2; tentatively, D is TRBD1 (5 bases). V dropped 7 bases and J dropped 4 bases, with 13 bases sitting between them. This CDR3 has 12 residues. CDR1 SQVTM and CDR2 ANQGSEA come from the germline V gene. CDR3 DNA: TGCAGCGCAGGCAGGGAGGCCTATGGCTACACCTTC. Its protein is CSAGREAYGYTF.